This TCR delta chain is from a study of γδ T cells in repeated Plasmodium falciparum infection. Turning to the study itself: Age- and gender-matched Australian children served as comparison for malaria-exposed Malian children.

TCRdb re-identified clones in the multiplex PCR reads via CATT. The sample holds 50,000 to 60,000 delta-chain clones; about 1.9% are singletons and the top ten take around 24%. This clone came up a few times. This is likely an artifact of a read error, given a far larger clone one base away. The sample contains more than one DNA sequence encoding this CDR3. Gammadelta T cells were flow-sorted from PBMC into Vgamma9/Vdelta2+ and Vdelta2-negative populations for bulk analysis. The CDR3 contains 20 residues. Germline-derived CDR1 and CDR2 are TSWWSYY and QGS. V lost 5 bases to trimming and J lost 3 bases; unmatched junction nucleotides: 22.

The rearrangement links TRDV1 to TRDJ1; 9 bases align to TRDD3. The J gene is not listed in TCRdb, so it was assigned here from a DNA match to germline. The material sequenced was gamma-delta T cells from blood. The TCR originated in a pool of human donors (malaria-infected and uninfected, not separated). In DNA, the CDR3 is TGTGCTCTTGGGACCCTTTTTCCGCCCCAGCTGGGGGATCGGGCCGATAAACTCATCTTT. This encodes CALGTLFPPQLGDRADKLIF.